Listed below are T cell receptor beta chains from one sample, sequenced in a study of T-cell reconstitution after alpha-beta-depleted transplantation in children. TCRdb re-analysed the PCR reads in MiXCR, keeping a single row per CDR3 protein. This sample carries about 690,000 distinct CDR3 sequences, about 15% of them seen once, and the ten largest clones take under 1.2%. Source: PBMCs from the stem cell graft donor, taken from the stem cell graft. These receptors were obtained from a human donor who donated a stem cell graft to a child with acute myeloid leukemia. Both conserved end residues are part of each CDR3. The order of the fields is V gene, clone size, J gene, D gene, CDR3 protein, CDR3 DNA. A D gene is named only where the DNA matches it firmly. Size is omitted from some rows. Given values are once, few, many or a class for expanded clones.

V: TRBV5-1
size: few
J: TRBJ2-4
D: TRBD1
CDR3: CASSRDSLVTKNIQYF
DNA: TGCGCCAGCAGCAGGGACAGTTTGGTAACCAAAAACATTCAGTACTTC

V: TRBV5-8
size: many
J: TRBJ1-2
D: TRBD1
CDR3: CARTGAYGYTF
DNA: TGTGCCAGGACAGGGGCATATGGCTACACCTTC

V: TRBV4-1
size: -
J: TRBJ2-1
D: -
CDR3: CASSQVGSLYNEQFF
DNA: TGCGCCAGCAGCCAAGTAGGGTCCCTTTACAATGAGCAGTTCTTC

V: TRBV7-2
size: -
J: TRBJ2-7
D: TRBD1
CDR3: CASSPFRDRGDYEQYF
DNA: TGTGCCAGCAGCCCCTTCCGGGACAGGGGAGACTACGAGCAGTACTTC

V: TRBV7-2
size: few
J: TRBJ2-2
D: -
CDR3: CASSEYTGELFF
DNA: TGTGCCAGCAGCGAGTACACCGGGGAGCTGTTTTTT

V: TRBV28
size: few
J: TRBJ2-3
D: TRBD1
CDR3: CASKIPGTGTDTQYF
DNA: TGTGCCAGCAAAATCCCGGGGACAGGAACAGATACGCAGTATTTT

V: TRBV5-1
size: many
J: TRBJ2-1
D: TRBD2
CDR3: CASSQGLAGSRSYNEQFF
DNA: TGCGCCAGCAGCCAGGGACTAGCGGGTAGTCGCTCCTACAATGAGCAGTTCTTC

V: TRBV4-1
size: -
J: TRBJ1-1
D: -
CDR3: CASSRGGASGTEAFF
DNA: TGCGCCAGCAGCCGGGGGGGAGCCTCCGGGACTGAAGCTTTCTTT

V: TRBV11-2
size: many
J: TRBJ2-6
D: -
CDR3: CASSLVRYADVSGANVLTF
DNA: TGTGCCAGCAGCTTAGTACGTTATGCGGATGTCTCTGGGGCCAACGTCCTGACTTTC

V: TRBV3-1
size: -
J: TRBJ1-5
D: -
CDR3: CASSQDPSRPQHF
DNA: TGTGCCAGCAGCCAAGACCCATCGAGGCCCCAGCATTTT

V: TRBV18
size: few
J: TRBJ2-3
D: -
CDR3: CASSPPRVGSSTDTQYF
DNA: TGTGCCAGCTCACCGCCTAGGGTCGGCTCTAGCACAGATACGCAGTATTTT

V: TRBV24-1
size: -
J: TRBJ2-4
D: -
CDR3: CATSDSSSIQYF
DNA: TGTGCCACCAGTGATTCTAGCAGCATTCAGTACTTC

V: TRBV5-1
size: -
J: TRBJ2-2
D: -
CDR3: CASSPQLTGELFF
DNA: TGCGCCAGCAGCCCCCAATTGACCGGGGAGCTGTTTTTT

V: TRBV12-3/TRBV12-4
size: many
J: TRBJ2-1
D: TRBD2
CDR3: CASSPRLAVYNEQFF
DNA: TGTGCCAGCAGTCCGCGACTAGCCGTATACAATGAGCAGTTCTTC

V: TRBV7-9
size: -
J: TRBJ1-5
D: -
CDR3: CASSPLSATSHQPQHF
DNA: TGTGCCAGCAGCCCCCTGTCGGCGACCTCTCATCAGCCCCAGCATTTT

V: TRBV20-1
size: -
J: TRBJ1-1
D: -
CDR3: CSARDPGARTEAFF
DNA: TGCAGTGCTAGAGATCCGGGGGCGAGAACTGAAGCTTTCTTT

V: TRBV29-1
size: many
J: TRBJ2-2
D: -
CDR3: CSVARTGNTGELFF
DNA: TGCAGCGTTGCCAGGACGGGGAACACCGGGGAGCTGTTTTTT

V: TRBV15
size: -
J: TRBJ2-7
D: -
CDR3: CATSRDRPDGTSYEQYF
DNA: TGTGCCACCAGCAGAGATCGCCCTGACGGGACCTCCTACGAGCAGTACTTC